Below, one T cell receptor beta chain is given with its context. Its antigen is unknown. Base quality data are lacking; no much larger clone is found one base away. For TCR Vbeta sequencing, memory CD4+ T cells were sorted ex vivo from the peripheral blood of narcolepsy patients and healthy controls. The sample originates from a study of T cells in narcolepsy listed by TCRdb under 2018. In the study overall: The study enrolled patients with narcolepsy type 1 or type 2 (NT1, NT2) together with healthy control donors. The study used TCR Vbeta sequencing to track clonotypes in blood and CSF while looking for autoreactive T cells in narcolepsy patients that target self-antigens of hypocretin neurons (hypocretin, TRIB2). General study outcomes and caveats: According to the report, autoreactive clonotypes were detected serially in the blood of the same patients and of different patients, but not in healthy controls. No sequences matching autoreactive T cell clones were contained in some blood memory CD4+ repertoires from patients and controls. Plots comparing CSF and blood CD4+ T cell clonotypes from the same patient highlighted HCRT-specific and TRIB2-specific autoreactive clonotypes. Patients and controls had similar numbers of sequenced blood memory CD4+ clonotypes, with averages of some 40,000 in patients and some 31,000 in controls.

The library was generated by the immunoSEQ multiplex PCR assay. The source is immuneACCESS, and TCRdb retained only in-frame sequences with V and J called. Part of the clones is not carried over; for the studies checked, unresolved V genes explain less than half of this, and the remainder is unexplained. For this sample the table gives 30,000 or so clones, of which 79% were detected only once. Clones ranked in the top ten supply around 3.7% of the sample. Sequencing was carried out using memory (CD45RA-) CD4+ T cells from blood. What the cell subset or site label conveys for this sample: memory T cells sorted ex vivo from peripheral blood. The origin of this receptor is a human donor in good health.

The CDR3 region reads CASSAGGQGSTEAFF. The bases read TGTGCCAGCAGCGCCGGTGGACAGGGTAGCACTGAAGCTTTCTTT. Recombination connected TRBV9 to TRBJ1-1; 8 central bases correspond to TRBD1. CDR3 length: 15 amino acids, cysteine to phenylalanine. The only DNA kept is the CDR3, 45 bases in frame from the first base. The germline V gene supplies CDR1 SGDLS and CDR2 YYNGEE. V loses 3 bases at its end and J loses 4 bases; junction bases beyond the gene matches: 8.